This entry lists 30 T cell receptor beta chains sequenced from one sample in a study of vaccination and CD4 T cells after COVID-19. Scientists ran DNA taken from cultured CD4+ T cells through the Oncomine TCR Beta short-read assay for sequencing. TCRdb re-derived calls from the PCR reads in MiXCR, one entry per CDR3 protein. The table shows around 16,000 distinct CDR3 sequences, with less than 45% occurring only once. Stated treatment: roughly 10-day PBMC culture with coronavirus spike peptide pools or control peptides (ViraFEST assay). These receptors have no known antigen. Sequencing was performed on CD4+ T cells from blood, cultured in vitro, taken before SARS-CoV-2 vaccination. These receptors came from a human donor who received a COVID-19 vaccine.

The rearrangement links TRBV6-5 to TRBJ2-2; a possible D gene is TRBD2 (6 bases). V gave up 1 base and J gave up 5 bases, with 8 bases separating them. The CDR3 sequence is 14 residues long. From germline, CDR1 is MNHEY and CDR2 SVGAGI. The CDR3 loop is CASSYFGGTGELFF. For the CDR3, the DNA is TGTGCCAGCAGTTACTTCGGAGGGACCGGGGAGCTGTTTTTT.

This chain connects TRBV15 to TRBJ2-1, with 12 bases that match TRBD2. CDR3 length: 15 residues. Germline assignment: CDR1 LNHNV and CDR2 YYDKDF (reference sequence). V lost 5 bases, J lost 9 bases, and 8 bases stayed unmatched. This CDR3 is CATSPASGGAGEQFF. The DNA for the CDR3 is TGTGCCACCAGCCCCGCTAGCGGGGGGGCCGGTGAGCAGTTCTTC.

V gene TRBV5-5 combines with J gene TRBJ2-7; D uncertain. The CDR3 loop spans 12 amino acids. Germline lookup yields CDR1 SGHKS and CDR2 YYEKEE (reference sequence). Trimming removed 0 bases from V and 3 bases from J, with 4 bases in between. For the CDR3, the DNA is TGTGCCAGCAGCTTGGATCACTACGAGCAGTACTTC. Translating gives CASSLDHYEQYF.

This clonotype was seen a few times. The CDR3 coding sequence is TGTGCCAGCAGCTCCCAACCGGGAGAAGAAGCTTTCTTT. Translation: CASSSQPGEEAFF. The chain is built from TRBV5-4 and TRBJ1-1; D call uncertain. This CDR3 region has 13 residues. V dropped 3 bases and J dropped 8 bases, with 14 bases sitting between them. Germline CDR1 and CDR2: SGHNT and YYREEE (reference sequence). Full variable domain (remainder filled in from reference TRBV5-4 and TRBJ1-1): ETGVTQSPTHLIKTRGQQVTLRCSSQSGHNTVSWYQQALGQGPQFIFQYYREEENGRGNFPPRFSGLQFPNYSSELNVNALELDDSALYLCASSSQPGEEAFFGQGTRLTVV.

In DNA, the CDR3 is TGTGCCATCTCCAGGAACACTGAAGCTTTCTTT. Amino acid sequence: CAISRNTEAFF. The chain has TRBV10-3 and TRBJ1-1; D unclear. CDR1 and CDR2 (germline): ENHRY, SYGVKD. This CDR3 region has 11 residues. Deletions cut 8 bases from V and 1 base from J, with 5 bases between.

This clonotype was seen only a few times. The gene calls are TRBV12-3 or TRBV12-4 and TRBJ1-1; 10 nucleotides line up with TRBD1. V lost 3 bases and J lost 0; bases outside the gene matches: 4. This CDR3 spans 16 amino acids. CDR3 coding DNA: TGTGCCAGCAGTTTGGGACAGGGGACCCTGAACACTGAAGCTTTCTTT. As protein: CASSLGQGTLNTEAFF.

The genes are TRBV11-3 and TRBJ1-2; D uncertain. In germline, CDR1 is SGHNT, CDR2 YENEEA. The V gene lost 1 base and the J gene lost 0 bases, with 9 bases spanning the gap. The CDR3 runs to 15 residues. In DNA, the CDR3 is TGTGCCAGCAGCTTAGGTGCAGAAGCTAACTATGGCTACACCTTC. Translating gives CASSLGAEANYGYTF.

V usage is TRBV2 and J usage is TRBJ1-5; D may be TRBD1 (6 bases). V lost 6 bases, J lost 1 base, and 10 bases lay in between. CDR3 size: 14 residues. The germline V gene has CDR1 SNHLY and CDR2 FYNNEI. The CDR3 DNA sequence: TGTGCCAGCAGCCTTCAGGGGAGCAATCAGCCCCAGCATTTT. Protein: CASSLQGSNQPQHF.

This clonotype was detected only once. Just one base apart from a much larger clone, this may be a read error. The V gene is TRBV6-1, the J gene TRBJ2-7; D is perhaps TRBD1 (5 bases). V was trimmed by 8 bases and J by 6 bases, leaving 17 bases between them. CDR1 is MNHNS, CDR2 SASEGT, per germline. The CDR3 totals 13 residues. In DNA, the CDR3 is TGTGCCAGCCCACTTAGGACAAATTGCGAGCAGTACTTC. Amino acids: CASPLRTNCEQYF.

V and J are TRBV5-4 and TRBJ2-3; D gene uncertain. This CDR3 comprises 17 residues. Looked up from germline, CDR1 is SGHNT and CDR2 is YYREEE (reference sequence). The V end lost 2 bases, the J end lost 1 base, and 17 bases lay between the germline ends. The CDR3: CASSFIGRPAGTDTQYF. As DNA, the CDR3 is TGTGCCAGCAGCTTTATAGGTCGCCCGGCGGGCACAGATACGCAGTATTTT.

The rearrangement uses TRBV24-1 and TRBJ2-5; 7 bases agree with TRBD1. CDR1 is KGHDR and CDR2 is SFDVKD in the germline V gene. Germline trimming cut 4 bases from V and 5 bases from J; bases unmatched to any gene: 9. The CDR3 is 15 residues long. The CDR3 bases are TGTGCCACCAGTGAGTACAGGGGTGGAAAGGAGACCCAGTACTTC. This codes for CATSEYRGGKETQYF.

The chain combines TRBV4-2 with TRBJ1-5; no definite D call. Looked up from germline, CDR1 is LGHNA and CDR2 is YNFKEQ. The CDR3 totals 13 residues. The V end was cut by 1 base, the J end by 3 bases, with 4 bases between. In nucleotides, the CDR3 is TGTGCCAGCAGCCAAGGAGTCAATCAGCCCCAGCATTTT. It translates to CASSQGVNQPQHF.

The chain links TRBV25-1 to TRBJ1-1; D gene ambiguous. Germline assignment: CDR1 MGHDK and CDR2 SYGVNS. V lost 5 bases and J 0 bases, leaving 10 bases between the germline ends. The CDR3 covers 14 residues. CDR3 nucleotides: TGTGCCAGCAGTCAGGCCGGTATGAACACTGAAGCTTTCTTT. Its protein product is CASSQAGMNTEAFF.

The chain employs TRBV19 and TRBJ2-5; D might be TRBD2 (5 bases). The CDR3 loop spans 14 amino acids. V lost 0 bases to trimming and J lost 5 bases, with 10 bases between them. Germline V CDR1 and CDR2: LNHDA, SQIVND (reference sequence). The CDR3 protein is CASSIDEGGETQYF. As DNA, the CDR3 is TGTGCCAGTAGTATAGACGAGGGTGGGGAGACCCAGTACTTC.

The chain couples TRBV6-1 to TRBJ1-4, with D perhaps matching TRBD1 (6 bases). The germline CDR1 and CDR2 sequences are MNHNS and SASEGT. V lost 7 bases and J lost 8, with 17 bases in between. The CDR3 runs 14 residues. The chain's CDR3 is CASIRDSGAEKLFF. In DNA form, the CDR3 reads TGTGCCAGCATACGGGACTCGGGGGCGGAAAAACTGTTTTTT.

The V gene is TRBV7-8, the J gene TRBJ2-1; 14 nucleotides align to TRBD2. CDR3 length: 19 residues. Germline CDR1 SGHVS, CDR2 FQNEAQ. V shed 0 bases, J shed 3 bases, and the junction held 7 bases outside the gene matches. CDR3 protein: CASSLAVTSGGAGYNEQFF. The CDR3 DNA is TGTGCCAGCAGCTTAGCGGTGACTAGCGGGGGGGCAGGCTACAATGAGCAGTTCTTC.

V gene TRBV11-3 combines with J gene TRBJ2-7; possible D gene TRBD2, 5 bases. Trimming removed 1 base from V and 9 bases from J, with 19 bases in between. CDR1 and CDR2 from the germline V gene are SGHNT and YENEEA. The CDR3 spans 15 residues. The CDR3 reads CASSLAPGNRAVQYF. DNA for the CDR3: TGTGCCAGCAGCTTAGCCCCGGGAAACCGGGCAGTGCAGTACTTC.

Only a few counts were recorded for this clonotype. V and J are TRBV11-2 and TRBJ2-1; D not resolved. V lost 2 bases, J lost 5 bases, and 13 bases lay in between. This CDR3 comprises 15 residues. Germline-derived CDR1 and CDR2 are SGHAT and FQNNGV. CDR3 bases: TGTGCCAGCAGCTTATGCTACCTGATCCACAATGAGCAGTTCTTC. It specifies CASSLCYLIHNEQFF.

With regard to this clonotype: This CDR3 fails to terminate in the conserved phenylalanine or tryptophan, so it likely reflects a read error. This chain joins TRBV3-1 and TRBJ2-5; TRBD2 agrees at 7 bases. The CDR3 extends over 16 amino acids. J was trimmed by 2 bases and V by 0 bases; bases with no gene match: 6. Germline values: CDR1 LGHDT, CDR2 YNNKEL (reference sequence). The chain's CDR3 is CASSQDRASGQETQYL. The CDR3, as DNA: TGTGCCAGCAGCCAAGATCGTGCTAGCGGACAAGAGACCCAGTACCTC.

The CDR3 nucleotides are TGTGCCAGCAGCTACTCGGGACAGGAAATCTCCTATAATTCACCCCTCCACTTT. This encodes CASSYSGQEISYNSPLHF. The V call is TRBV5-6, the J call TRBJ1-6, with 8 bases that match TRBD1. The CDR3 extends over 18 amino acids. The trim removed 3 bases at V and 0 bases at J, leaving 8 bases unmatched. Germline V lookup: CDR1 SGHDT, CDR2 YYEEEE.

The chain carries TRBV12-3 or TRBV12-4 and TRBJ1-6, with a possible D match to TRBD1 (6 bases). CDR3 length equals 15 residues. V lost 8 bases to trimming and J lost 10 bases, with 21 bases between them. The CDR3 nucleotides are TGTGCCAGCGGGATAAAGGGGGGGGGATCCTCACCCCTCCACTTT. Protein: CASGIKGGGSSPLHF.

This clonotype was seen a few times. The chain has TRBV19 and TRBJ1-3; perhaps TRBD1 as D (5 bases). The V end was cut by 3 bases, the J end by 3 bases, with 9 bases between. The CDR3 length is 14 residues. Germline V gives CDR1 LNHDA, CDR2 SQIVND (reference sequence). Here the CDR3 reads CASSIGGDGNTIYF. CDR3 nucleotide sequence: TGTGCCAGTAGTATCGGAGGGGATGGAAACACCATATATTTT.

The chain employs TRBV5-1 and TRBJ1-1, with 9 bases lining up with TRBD1. V was pared by 0 bases and J by 1 base, with 10 bases of the junction left unmatched. Germline values: CDR1 SGHRS, CDR2 YFSETQ. The CDR3 is made up of 18 amino acids. The CDR3 region has the DNA TGCGCCAGCAGCTTGGACAGGGGGCTACGGAGTCAGAACACTGAAGCTTTCTTT. Translation: CASSLDRGLRSQNTEAFF.

The chain has TRBV5-4 and TRBJ1-2; possible D gene TRBD1, 6 bases. The CDR3 has 16 amino acids. Deletions cut 4 bases from V and 2 bases from J, with 18 bases between. Per germline, CDR1 SGHNT and CDR2 YYREEE (reference sequence). CDR3 DNA sequence: TGTGCCAGCAGCGAGGGACGCCGACAGGTGAACTATGGCTACACCTTC. As protein: CASSEGRRQVNYGYTF.

V is TRBV20-1 and J is TRBJ2-7; 10 bases match TRBD1. CDR1 is DFQATT, CDR2 SNEGSKA, per germline (reference sequence). This CDR3 region has 13 residues. The CDR3 region is CSATDRGLSEQYF. The CDR3 DNA reads TGCAGCGCCACCGACAGGGGGCTAAGCGAGCAGTACTTC.

In this sample, this clonotype turned up a few times. The chain links TRBV20-1 to TRBJ2-2, with 11 bases that match TRBD1. V lost 5 bases and J lost 5; bases outside the gene matches: 4. Germline V lookup: CDR1 DFQATT, CDR2 SNEGSKA (reference sequence). The CDR3 is 14 amino acids. DNA of the CDR3: TGCAGTGCTCAGGACAGGGGGCGAACCGGGGAGCTGTTTTTT. Encoded protein: CSAQDRGRTGELFF.

The chain has TRBV11-3 and TRBJ2-6; D gene ambiguous. The CDR3 has 16 amino acids. Trimming shortened V by 4 bases and J by 0 bases, and 10 bases separated the two germline ends. From germline, CDR1 is SGHNT and CDR2 YENEEA. The CDR3 sequence: CASSSRVTSGANVLTF. The CDR3 DNA follows: TGTGCCAGCAGCTCCCGGGTGACCTCTGGGGCCAACGTCCTGACTTTC.

This clonotype appeared a single time. The CDR3 is CASSSIPGTGWGSGNTIYF. The CDR3 coding sequence is TGTGCCAGCAGCTCCATCCCCGGGACAGGGTGGGGCTCTGGAAACACCATATATTTT. The chain uses TRBV7-6 and TRBJ1-3; 9 nucleotides match TRBD1. Germline loops: CDR1 SGHVS, CDR2 FNYEAQ. Trimming removed 4 bases from V and 0 bases from J; junction bases left unmatched: 13. CDR3 length equals 19 residues. Using reference TRBV7-6 and TRBJ1-3 for the parts outside the CDR3, the full variable domain is GAGVSQSPRYKVTKRGQDVALRCDPISGHVSLYWYRQALGQGPEFLTYFNYEAQQDKSGLPNDRFSAERPEGSISTLTIQRTEQRDSAMYRCASSSIPGTGWGSGNTIYFGEGSWLTVV.

This clonotype was observed a few times. The chain carries TRBV29-1 and TRBJ2-5; 7 bases are shared with TRBD2. The ends lost 6 bases at V and 5 bases at J; junction bases unmatched: 12. CDR3 length: 14 residues. Germline CDR1 reads SQVTM; CDR2 reads ANQGSEA. The CDR3 spells CSVEGGGRGETQYF. The CDR3 nucleotides read TGCAGCGTCGAGGGCGGAGGGCGGGGGGAGACCCAGTACTTC.

The chain links TRBV18 to TRBJ2-3; D gene ambiguous. Germline CDR1 reads KGHSH; CDR2 reads LQKENI. V lost 3 bases, J lost 0 bases, and 7 bases lay in between. CDR3 length: 14 amino acids. CDR3 amino acids: CASSPPTSTDTQYF. CDR3 in DNA: TGTGCCAGCTCACCTCCAACTAGCACAGATACGCAGTATTTT.